Sequencing of this T cell receptor (beta chain) was carried out in a study of preoperative IRX-2 immunotherapy in early breast cancer. Treatment noted: preoperative locoregional IRX-2 cytokine immunotherapy. Patients received preoperative, locoregional IRX-2 cytokine immunotherapy in a phase Ib study. Trimming removed 2 bases from V and 2 bases from J, with 14 bases in between. CDR1 and CDR2 from the germline V gene are MDHEN and SYDVKM. CDR3 length equals 16 residues. Data came from immunoSEQ multiplex PCR; TCRdb stores just in-frame clones and leaves some out. The sample has around 62,000 clones, roughly 94% seen once.

The TCR was taken from a human donor with breast cancer. This sample was taken from a patient treated with IRX-2 immunotherapy. The J gene is TRBJ2-3, the V gene TRBV28; D might be TRBD1 (6 bases). This CDR3 reads CASSLPQQGFTDTQYF. Written as DNA, the CDR3 is TGTGCCAGCAGTTTACCCCAGCAGGGGTTCACAGATACGCAGTATTTT.